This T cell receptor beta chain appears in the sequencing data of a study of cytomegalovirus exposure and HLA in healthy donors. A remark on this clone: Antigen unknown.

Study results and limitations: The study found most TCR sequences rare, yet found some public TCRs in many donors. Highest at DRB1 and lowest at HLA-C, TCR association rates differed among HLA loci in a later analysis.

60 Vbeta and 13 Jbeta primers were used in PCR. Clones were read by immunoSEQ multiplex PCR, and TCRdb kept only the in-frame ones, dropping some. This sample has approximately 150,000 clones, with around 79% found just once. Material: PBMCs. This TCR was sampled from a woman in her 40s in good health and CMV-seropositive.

The CDR3: CASSNVRGSRDPTYEQYF. The CDR3 DNA sequence: TGTGCCAGTAGTAACGTCAGGGGGTCACGCGATCCTACCTACGAGCAGTACTTC. The chain links TRBV19 to TRBJ2-7; 7 bases are shared with TRBD1. The V segment lost 4 bases and the J segment 2 bases; nucleotides outside the gene matches: 17. The CDR3 extends over 18 amino acids. Germline CDR1 reads LNHDA; CDR2 reads SQIVND (reference sequence). Variable domain in full (rest from reference TRBV19 and TRBJ2-7): DGGITQSPKYLFRKEGQNVTLSCEQNLNHDAMYWYRQDPGQGLRLIYYSQIVNDFQKGDIAEGYSVSREKKESFPLTVTSAQKNPTAFYLCASSNVRGSRDPTYEQYFGPGTRLTVT.